This TCR beta chain is drawn from a study of glioma-infiltrating T cells. Amplification of TCR alpha and beta CDR3 regions from RNA used iRepertoire nested multiplex PCR. Input was about 85-400 ng of tissue mRNA or PBMC total RNA. MiXCR, run by TCRdb on the multiplex PCR reads, gives a single entry per CDR3 protein. The sample shows tens of thousands of distinct CDR3 sequences, 20% to 25% of them seen only once. This clonotype came up a few times. As yet, its antigen is unknown. V lost 5 bases, J lost 6 bases, and 10 bases lay in between. This CDR3 is built from 13 residues. Per the germline V gene, CDR1 is SGHNT and CDR2 is YENEEA. General study findings and limits: Very few CDR3 sequences were shared between tissue and blood. Non-neoplastic patients had below-expected tissue-blood divergence, while all gliomas exceeded expectation.

Sequenced sample: glioma tissue, nonneoplastic brain tissue, or PBMCs (not recorded which). This clonotype was obtained from a human donor with low-grade glioma or glioblastoma, undergoing nonglioma brain surgery, or in good health (not recorded which). The chain joins TRBV11-3 to TRBJ2-2; unclear D gene. The CDR3 loop reads CASSTISAGELFF. In DNA form, the CDR3 reads TGTGCCAGCAGCACCATCTCCGCCGGGGAGCTGTTTTTT.